Listed below are T cell receptor beta chains from one sample, sequenced in a study of shared clonotypes between healthy human individuals. Some clones are missing from TCRdb's copy, which holds only in-frame ones; the method was immunoSEQ multiplex PCR. Found here are approximately 2.1 million clones, over 85% of them singletons; the top ten hold roughly 0.36%. Sequenced sample: naive CD4+ T cells from PBMCs. The origin of the receptors is a man between 18 and 29 years old in good health. Some clones in this sample may be carry-over from other donors' samples. Both conserved end residues are part of each CDR3. D genes are given only for firm matches. Expanded clones get a size class; other rows say once, few or many, or leave the size out.

abundance: .; d_gene: .; j_gene: TRBJ2-7; v_gene: TRBV5-1; CDR3nt: TGCGCCAGCAGCTTGGAGAGTCTGACCTACGAGCAGTACTTC; CDR3aa: CASSLESLTYEQYF
abundance: .; d_gene: .; j_gene: TRBJ2-2; v_gene: TRBV29-1; CDR3nt: TGCAGCGTCCTACAGGGGAACACCGGGGAGCTGTTTTTT; CDR3aa: CSVLQGNTGELFF
abundance: .; d_gene: .; j_gene: TRBJ2-7; v_gene: TRBV28; CDR3nt: TGTGCCAGCAGTTCCGGATTCCTAGACTACGAGCAGTACTTC; CDR3aa: CASSSGFLDYEQYF
abundance: .; d_gene: TRBD1; j_gene: TRBJ2-7; v_gene: TRBV20-1; CDR3nt: TGCAGAGCTACAGGGGACTACGAGCAGTACTTC; CDR3aa: CRATGDYEQYF
abundance: once; d_gene: TRBD1; j_gene: TRBJ1-2; v_gene: TRBV30; CDR3nt: TGTGCCTGGAGCCGGACAGGTGTTAACTATGGCTACACCTTC; CDR3aa: CAWSRTGVNYGYTF
abundance: .; d_gene: TRBD2; j_gene: TRBJ2-4; v_gene: TRBV6-4; CDR3nt: TGTGCCAGCCCCGGTGGTGCTAGCGGGAGGTTAGCCAAAAACATTCAGTACTTC; CDR3aa: CASPGGASGRLAKNIQYF
abundance: .; d_gene: .; j_gene: TRBJ2-3; v_gene: TRBV5-1; CDR3nt: TGCGCCAGCAGCTTGGCAGGGGCGGGAACAGATACGCAGTATTTT; CDR3aa: CASSLAGAGTDTQYF
abundance: .; d_gene: TRBD1; j_gene: TRBJ2-7; v_gene: TRBV28; CDR3nt: TGTGCCAGCAGTCGGGACAGGGGGGGCTACGAGCAGTACTTC; CDR3aa: CASSRDRGGYEQYF
abundance: .; d_gene: TRBD2; j_gene: TRBJ2-7; v_gene: TRBV5-4; CDR3nt: TGTGCCAGCAGCTTGAAGGGACTAGCGGCCCGGGGGCACGAGCAGTACTTC; CDR3aa: CASSLKGLAARGHEQYF
abundance: .; d_gene: .; j_gene: TRBJ1-3; v_gene: TRBV16; CDR3nt: TGTGCCAGCAGCCCCTTTTCGGGACGGATCTCTGGAAACACCATATATTTT; CDR3aa: CASSPFSGRISGNTIYF
abundance: .; d_gene: .; j_gene: TRBJ1-4; v_gene: TRBV28; CDR3nt: TGTGCCAGCAGTTTACTCCACGGAAGCACTAATGAAAAACTGTTTTTT; CDR3aa: CASSLLHGSTNEKLFF
abundance: .; d_gene: .; j_gene: TRBJ2-7; v_gene: TRBV9; CDR3nt: TGTGCCAGCAGCGTTTCGACGGCTGGGGGTCCCTACGAGCAGTACTTC; CDR3aa: CASSVSTAGGPYEQYF
abundance: .; d_gene: .; j_gene: TRBJ1-2; v_gene: TRBV4-1; CDR3nt: TGCGCCAGCAGCCGAAAGGGGGGGGATGGCTACACCTTC; CDR3aa: CASSRKGGDGYTF
abundance: .; d_gene: .; j_gene: TRBJ1-5; v_gene: TRBV5-8; CDR3nt: TGTGCCAGCAGCTTGGGACTCTCGACCCCAATTAGCAATCAGCCCCAGCATTTT; CDR3aa: CASSLGLSTPISNQPQHF
abundance: .; d_gene: TRBD2; j_gene: TRBJ2-2; v_gene: TRBV7-9; CDR3nt: TGTGCCAGCAGGACTAGCGGACACACCGGGGAGCTGTTTTTT; CDR3aa: CASRTSGHTGELFF
abundance: .; d_gene: .; j_gene: TRBJ1-5; v_gene: TRBV15; CDR3nt: TGTGCCACCAGCAGAGGTGACCAGCCCCAGCATTTT; CDR3aa: CATSRGDQPQHF
abundance: .; d_gene: .; j_gene: TRBJ2-7; v_gene: TRBV2; CDR3nt: TGTGCCAGCAGTGATTTAAGGGGTCCGGCCGAGCAGTACTTC; CDR3aa: CASSDLRGPAEQYF
abundance: .; d_gene: .; j_gene: TRBJ1-5; v_gene: TRBV28; CDR3nt: TGTGCCAGCAGTTTCCTTACGGGGCGCAGCAATCAGCCCCAGCATTTT; CDR3aa: CASSFLTGRSNQPQHF
abundance: .; d_gene: .; j_gene: TRBJ2-2; v_gene: TRBV11-2; CDR3nt: TGTGCCAGCAGCTTAGTCGACAGGCCCGGGGAGCTGTTTTTT; CDR3aa: CASSLVDRPGELFF
abundance: .; d_gene: TRBD1; j_gene: TRBJ2-7; v_gene: TRBV5-4; CDR3nt: TGTGCCAGCAGCCGGACAGGTTTATACGAGCAGTACTTC; CDR3aa: CASSRTGLYEQYF
abundance: .; d_gene: .; j_gene: TRBJ2-7; v_gene: TRBV5-1; CDR3nt: TGCGCCAGCAGCGCCACCCTCGGAGACGAGCAGTACTTC; CDR3aa: CASSATLGDEQYF
abundance: .; d_gene: .; j_gene: TRBJ1-1; v_gene: TRBV28; CDR3nt: TGTGCCAGCAGTATACGACGGACAGCCCTTCGGGCTTTCTTT; CDR3aa: CASSIRRTALRAFF
abundance: .; d_gene: TRBD1; j_gene: TRBJ1-1; v_gene: TRBV19; CDR3nt: TGTGCCAGTAAAATAACAGGGGGAGGGACTGAAGCTTTCTTT; CDR3aa: CASKITGGGTEAFF
abundance: .; d_gene: .; j_gene: TRBJ1-2; v_gene: TRBV15; CDR3nt: TGTGCCACCAGCAGACACAGGGATTCTGGCTACACCTTC; CDR3aa: CATSRHRDSGYTF
abundance: .; d_gene: .; j_gene: TRBJ1-1; v_gene: TRBV7-8; CDR3nt: TGTGCCAGCAGTTCCGGGGGAGCTTGGATCATGAACACTGAAGCTTTCTTT; CDR3aa: CASSSGGAWIMNTEAFF
abundance: .; d_gene: TRBD2; j_gene: TRBJ2-1; v_gene: TRBV7-8; CDR3nt: TGTGCCAGCAGCCGACGGACTAGCGGGAGATATGAGCAGTTCTTC; CDR3aa: CASSRRTSGRYEQFF
abundance: .; d_gene: .; j_gene: TRBJ1-5; v_gene: TRBV6-5; CDR3nt: TGTGCCAGCAGTGGACTATTTGGCAATCAGCCCCAGCATTTT; CDR3aa: CASSGLFGNQPQHF
abundance: .; d_gene: TRBD2; j_gene: TRBJ2-7; v_gene: TRBV4-1; CDR3nt: TGCGCCAGCAGCTCGGGGGGTCCAGGGCCCTACGAGCAGTACTTC; CDR3aa: CASSSGGPGPYEQYF
abundance: .; d_gene: .; j_gene: TRBJ1-2; v_gene: TRBV28; CDR3nt: TGTGCCGGGGGCCGTGGAAACTATGGCTACACCTTC; CDR3aa: CAGGRGNYGYTF
abundance: .; d_gene: TRBD2; j_gene: TRBJ2-1; v_gene: TRBV30; CDR3nt: TGTGCCTGGACCAAAAGGACTAGCGAGGAGCAGTTCTTC; CDR3aa: CAWTKRTSEEQFF
abundance: .; d_gene: TRBD2; j_gene: TRBJ2-3; v_gene: TRBV4-2; CDR3nt: TGTGCCAGCAGCCCCCGACTAGCGGGGACAGATACGCAGTATTTT; CDR3aa: CASSPRLAGTDTQYF
abundance: .; d_gene: TRBD1; j_gene: TRBJ1-2; v_gene: TRBV19; CDR3nt: TGTGCCAGTAGCGCAATAGACAGGGTTGACTATGGCTACACCTTC; CDR3aa: CASSAIDRVDYGYTF
abundance: .; d_gene: .; j_gene: TRBJ2-7; v_gene: TRBV19; CDR3nt: TGTGCCAGTAGGGAGGGGGCGCCGACCTACGAGCAGTACTTC; CDR3aa: CASREGAPTYEQYF
abundance: once; d_gene: TRBD2; j_gene: TRBJ2-5; v_gene: TRBV9; CDR3nt: TGTGCCAGCGCCAGCGGGGCCAATGAAGAGACCCAGTACTTC; CDR3aa: CASASGANEETQYF
abundance: .; d_gene: .; j_gene: TRBJ1-1; v_gene: TRBV28; CDR3nt: TGTGCCAGCATCCGGGGCCCGAACACTGAAGCTTTCTTT; CDR3aa: CASIRGPNTEAFF
abundance: .; d_gene: .; j_gene: TRBJ1-2; v_gene: TRBV7-2; CDR3nt: TGTGCCAGCAGCAAGAACTATGGCTACACCTTC; CDR3aa: CASSKNYGYTF
abundance: .; d_gene: .; j_gene: TRBJ2-3; v_gene: TRBV29-1; CDR3nt: TGCAGCTCCACCGGGGCAGGCACAGATACGCAGTATTTT; CDR3aa: CSSTGAGTDTQYF
abundance: .; d_gene: .; j_gene: TRBJ1-2; v_gene: TRBV30; CDR3nt: TGTGCCTGGAGTCCCCCAGCGGGGGGGGGCGATAACTATGGCTACACCTTC; CDR3aa: CAWSPPAGGGDNYGYTF
abundance: .; d_gene: .; j_gene: TRBJ1-2; v_gene: TRBV5-1; CDR3nt: TGCGCCAGCAGCCCCAGGCCAGCTAACTATGGCTACACCTTC; CDR3aa: CASSPRPANYGYTF
abundance: once; d_gene: TRBD1; j_gene: TRBJ2-5; v_gene: TRBV9; CDR3nt: TGTGCCAGCAGCGTAGTCGGCGCAGGGGGCGGGGAGACCCAGTACTTC; CDR3aa: CASSVVGAGGGETQYF
abundance: .; d_gene: .; j_gene: TRBJ2-7; v_gene: TRBV7-9; CDR3nt: TGTGCCAGCAGCCACCGGACAGCCAACTACGAGCAGTACTTC; CDR3aa: CASSHRTANYEQYF
abundance: .; d_gene: .; j_gene: TRBJ2-5; v_gene: TRBV7-2; CDR3nt: TGTGCCAGCAGCTTAGCGCGGTTCGGCAGGTCAGAGACCCAGTACTTC; CDR3aa: CASSLARFGRSETQYF
abundance: .; d_gene: .; j_gene: TRBJ2-6; v_gene: TRBV13; CDR3nt: TGTGCCAGCAGCCGAGAACAGGGCTCTGGGGCCAACGTCCTGACTTTC; CDR3aa: CASSREQGSGANVLTF
abundance: .; d_gene: .; j_gene: TRBJ2-1; v_gene: TRBV28; CDR3nt: TGTGCCAGCAGTTTATCCGATAGCGGTTATTCCTCCTACAATGAGCAGTTCTTC; CDR3aa: CASSLSDSGYSSYNEQFF
abundance: .; d_gene: .; j_gene: TRBJ1-1; v_gene: TRBV6-1; CDR3nt: TGTGCCAGCAGTGATGCGTCCTTGAGAGATTGGGCTTTCTTT; CDR3aa: CASSDASLRDWAFF
abundance: .; d_gene: .; j_gene: TRBJ2-5; v_gene: TRBV18; CDR3nt: TGTGCCAGCTCACCGCTCAGACAAGAGACCCAGTACTTC; CDR3aa: CASSPLRQETQYF
abundance: .; d_gene: .; j_gene: TRBJ1-4; v_gene: TRBV7-8; CDR3nt: TGTGCCAGCAGCTCCGGGTTGTTGAAATCTACGGCAACTAATGAAAAACTGTTTTTT; CDR3aa: CASSSGLLKSTATNEKLFF
abundance: .; d_gene: .; j_gene: TRBJ1-4; v_gene: TRBV18; CDR3nt: TGTGCCAGCTCACCAATGGTCCCTGCAACTAATGAAAAACTGTTTTTT; CDR3aa: CASSPMVPATNEKLFF
abundance: .; d_gene: .; j_gene: TRBJ1-1; v_gene: TRBV10-3; CDR3nt: TGTGCCATCAGGGCGACACGGGGGGACACTGAAGCTTTCTTT; CDR3aa: CAIRATRGDTEAFF
abundance: .; d_gene: .; j_gene: TRBJ2-1; v_gene: TRBV7-2; CDR3nt: TGTGCCAGCAGCCCCTCCTACAATGAGCAGTTCTTC; CDR3aa: CASSPSYNEQFF
abundance: .; d_gene: .; j_gene: TRBJ2-1; v_gene: TRBV19; CDR3nt: TGTGCCAGTAGGGAGGCAGGGGAGAGGGAGCAGTTCTTC; CDR3aa: CASREAGEREQFF
abundance: .; d_gene: TRBD2; j_gene: TRBJ2-1; v_gene: TRBV27; CDR3nt: TGTGCCAGCAGTTTTACTAGCGATGAGCAGTTCTTC; CDR3aa: CASSFTSDEQFF
abundance: once; d_gene: .; j_gene: TRBJ2-5; v_gene: TRBV7-8; CDR3nt: TGTGCCAGCAGCTTACGGGATAGCCGGCAAGAGACCCAGTACTTC; CDR3aa: CASSLRDSRQETQYF
abundance: .; d_gene: TRBD1; j_gene: TRBJ2-7; v_gene: TRBV28; CDR3nt: TGTGCCACCGGGACAGGGATCTCCTACGAGCAGTACTTC; CDR3aa: CATGTGISYEQYF
abundance: few; d_gene: .; j_gene: TRBJ1-1; v_gene: TRBV29-1; CDR3nt: TGCAGCGTTGAAAGGGCTGAAGCTTTCTTT; CDR3aa: CSVERAEAFF
abundance: .; d_gene: .; j_gene: TRBJ1-5; v_gene: TRBV2; CDR3nt: TGTGCCAGCAGTGATCGGGAAAGCAATCAGCCCCAGCATTTT; CDR3aa: CASSDRESNQPQHF
abundance: .; d_gene: .; j_gene: TRBJ1-1; v_gene: TRBV29-1; CDR3nt: TGCAGCGTTGAAGAAGGGCAGGGAGCTTTCTTT; CDR3aa: CSVEEGQGAFF
abundance: .; d_gene: .; j_gene: TRBJ1-1; v_gene: TRBV4-2; CDR3nt: TGTGCCAGCAGCCAAGGGGCCGGGGCTGAAGCTTTCTTT; CDR3aa: CASSQGAGAEAFF